This record concerns one T cell receptor (beta chain) sequence. This clonotype has a count of ten or more. It lacks a known antigen. No base quality values were provided; no much bigger clone lies one nucleotide off. Receptor amplification or capture employed 5' RACE. These reads were obtained on a NextSeq 500. The TCR library protocol attached a unique molecular identifier to each TCR cDNA molecule to allow correction of PCR and sequencing errors. Turning to the authors' computational methods: TCR identification, UMI-based error correction and CDR3 extraction were performed with Decombinator tools. TCRs above a frequency of 2 per 1,000, corresponding to the top 1% of the tumor frequency distribution, were defined as expanded. Each repertoire was subsampled 100 times to 5,000 TCRs, after which Renyi diversity was computed with the R vegan package. CDR3 similarity networks were constructed using string-kernel similarity of amino acid triplets, with links drawn between CDR3s whose pairwise similarity was above 0.82. The raw public data were reprocessed by TCRdb itself: fastp quality trimming at Q25, MiXCR clonotype calling, in-frame beta chains only. Every distinct CDR3 protein forms one entry, paired with its most common genes and DNA. Here the V and J calls rest on TCRdb's processing, not on the authors' analysis. The sample table records about 30,000 distinct CDR3 sequences; about 6% of these occur just once. The ten largest clones represent 22% of the sample.

From a lookup of the germline V gene, CDR1 and CDR2 are MGHRA and YSYEKL. The CDR3 sequence holds 16 residues, the cysteine and phenylalanine included. The entry retains the CDR3 DNA only, 48 bases that are in frame from base 1. Trimming costs V 2 bases and J 2 bases, and their ends lie 15 bases apart. The data were obtained in a study of spatial heterogeneity in lung cancer (dated by TCRdb to the late 2010s). A note on the overall study: Samples were obtained from approximately 72 patients with early-stage, untreated non-small cell lung cancer from the lung TRACERx cohort. Follow-up PBMC samples were sequenced whenever available, with the median time to follow-up being about two years after resection. More beta-chain than alpha-chain transcripts were consistently detected, likely reflecting higher beta-chain transcript abundance. In the raw uncorrected reads, each unique combination of TCR and UMI appeared on average more than ten times. In non-small cell lung cancer, the study quantitatively compared TCR alpha and beta repertoires across several tumor regions, matched nontumor lung, and blood. TCR repertoire features were related to nonsynonymous mutation counts determined by whole-exome sequencing of tumor tissue. Both alpha and beta chains were TCR-sequenced in 210 or so tumor regions, about 64 matched nontumor lung samples and roughly 50 PBMC samples obtained at surgery. Overall study outcomes, separate from this receptor: Only approximately 13 patients were included in comparisons of baseline and follow-up blood repertoires. Ubiquitous expanded tumor TCRs were found in blood more often at tumor resection than at routine follow-up. Confirming at a functional level the hypothesis that regional TCRs recognize regional mutations was considered to require additional single-cell paired TCR alpha and beta sequencing.

The sample's time point label is to be understood as: blood at routine non-recurrence follow-up after resection. Whole RNA extracted from tumor and nontumor lung tissue, or from cryopreserved PBMC samples, was used for TCR sequencing without cell sorting. Only patients for whom sufficient RNA was available from at least two tumor regions were selected for TCR sequencing. This clonotype was obtained from a male donor with early-stage non-small cell lung cancer. This specimen was PBMCs, taken at follow-up. Here the chain combines TRBV4-1 and TRBJ1-2; TRBD1 is a weak D gene call, 6 bases matching. The DNA sequence is as follows: TGCGCCAGCAGCCAACCCGGACAGAGACAAAACTATGGCTACACCTTC. Protein translation: CASSQPGQRQNYGYTF.